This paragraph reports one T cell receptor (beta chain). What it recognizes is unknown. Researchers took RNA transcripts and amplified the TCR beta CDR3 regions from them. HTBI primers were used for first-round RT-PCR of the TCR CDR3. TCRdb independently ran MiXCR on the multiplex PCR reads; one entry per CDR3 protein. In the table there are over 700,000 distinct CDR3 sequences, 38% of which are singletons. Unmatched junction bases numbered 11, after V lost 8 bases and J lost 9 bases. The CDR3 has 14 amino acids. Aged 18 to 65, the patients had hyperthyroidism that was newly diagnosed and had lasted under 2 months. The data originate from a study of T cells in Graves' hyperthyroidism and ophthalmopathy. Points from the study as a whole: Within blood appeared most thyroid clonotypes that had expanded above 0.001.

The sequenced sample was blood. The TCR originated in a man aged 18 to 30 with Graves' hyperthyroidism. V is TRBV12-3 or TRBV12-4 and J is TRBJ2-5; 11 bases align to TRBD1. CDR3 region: CASLGQGDNQPQYF. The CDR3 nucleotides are TGTGCCAGCCTGGGACAGGGGGACAATCAGCCCCAGTACTTC.